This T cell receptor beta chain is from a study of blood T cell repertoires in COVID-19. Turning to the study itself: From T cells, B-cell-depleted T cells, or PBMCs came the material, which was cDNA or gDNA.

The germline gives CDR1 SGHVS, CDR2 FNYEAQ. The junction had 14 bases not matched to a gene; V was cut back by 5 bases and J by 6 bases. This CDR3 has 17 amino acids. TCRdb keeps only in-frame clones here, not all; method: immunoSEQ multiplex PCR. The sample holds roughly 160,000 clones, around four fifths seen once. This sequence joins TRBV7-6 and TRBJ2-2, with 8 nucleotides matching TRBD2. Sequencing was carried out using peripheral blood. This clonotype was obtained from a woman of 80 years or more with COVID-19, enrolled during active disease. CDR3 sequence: CASSPIGRGEIPGELFF. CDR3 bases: TGTGCCAGCAGCCCTATAGGGCGGGGGGAAATTCCCGGGGAGCTGTTTTTT.